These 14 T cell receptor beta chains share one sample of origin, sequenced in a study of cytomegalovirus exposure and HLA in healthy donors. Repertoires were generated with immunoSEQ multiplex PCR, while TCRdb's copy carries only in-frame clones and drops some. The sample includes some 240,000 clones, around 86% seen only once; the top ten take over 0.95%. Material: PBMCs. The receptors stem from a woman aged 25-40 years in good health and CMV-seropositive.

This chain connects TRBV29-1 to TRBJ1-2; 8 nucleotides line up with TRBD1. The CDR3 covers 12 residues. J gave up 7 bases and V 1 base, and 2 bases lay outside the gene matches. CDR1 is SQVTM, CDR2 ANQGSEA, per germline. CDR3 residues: CSVEGTGFGYTF. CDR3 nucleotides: TGCAGCGTTGAAGGGACAGGGTTTGGCTACACCTTC.

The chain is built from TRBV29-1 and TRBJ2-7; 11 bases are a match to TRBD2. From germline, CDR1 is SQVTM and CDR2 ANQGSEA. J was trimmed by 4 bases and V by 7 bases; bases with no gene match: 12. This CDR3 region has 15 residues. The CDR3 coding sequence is TGCAGCGGGACTAGCGGGCCCTCCCTCGGGTACGAGCAGTACTTC. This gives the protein CSGTSGPSLGYEQYF.

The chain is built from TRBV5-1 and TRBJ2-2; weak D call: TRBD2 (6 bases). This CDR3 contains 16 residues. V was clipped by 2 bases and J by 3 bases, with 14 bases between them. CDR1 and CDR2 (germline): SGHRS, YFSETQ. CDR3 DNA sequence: TGCGCCAGCAGCTTTTTTAGCGGAGTCGACACCGGGGAGCTGTTTTTT. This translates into CASSFFSGVDTGELFF.

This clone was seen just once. This chain's CDR3 is CASSYLPGGRETQYF. The CDR3 coding sequence is TGTGCCAGCAGTTATTTGCCAGGGGGGAGGGAGACCCAGTACTTC. The chain uses TRBV6-5 and TRBJ2-5; D possibly corresponds to TRBD1 (7 bases). V lost 3 bases, J lost 5 bases, and 16 bases lay in between. Looked up from germline, CDR1 is MNHEY and CDR2 is SVGAGI. The CDR3 spans 15 residues.

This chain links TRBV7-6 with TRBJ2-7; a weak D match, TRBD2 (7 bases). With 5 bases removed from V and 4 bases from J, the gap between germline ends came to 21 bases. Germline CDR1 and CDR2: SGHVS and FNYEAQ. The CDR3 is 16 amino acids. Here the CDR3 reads CASSLLSSGEGYEQYF. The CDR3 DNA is TGTGCCAGCAGCCTGTTGTCGTCAGGGGAGGGTTACGAGCAGTACTTC.

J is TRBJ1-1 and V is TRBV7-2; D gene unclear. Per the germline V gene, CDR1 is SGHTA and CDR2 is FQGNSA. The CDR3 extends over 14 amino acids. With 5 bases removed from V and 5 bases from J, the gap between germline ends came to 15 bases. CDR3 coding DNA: TGTGCCAGCAGCGTAGGGATGGGCAAGACTGAAGCTTTCTTT. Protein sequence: CASSVGMGKTEAFF.

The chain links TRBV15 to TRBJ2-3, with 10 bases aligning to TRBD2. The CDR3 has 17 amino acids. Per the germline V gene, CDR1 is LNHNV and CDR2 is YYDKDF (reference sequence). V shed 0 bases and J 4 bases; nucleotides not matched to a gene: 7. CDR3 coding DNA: TGTGCCACCAGCAGAGATCTCGCTAGCGGGAGCTCAGATACGCAGTATTTT. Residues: CATSRDLASGSSDTQYF.

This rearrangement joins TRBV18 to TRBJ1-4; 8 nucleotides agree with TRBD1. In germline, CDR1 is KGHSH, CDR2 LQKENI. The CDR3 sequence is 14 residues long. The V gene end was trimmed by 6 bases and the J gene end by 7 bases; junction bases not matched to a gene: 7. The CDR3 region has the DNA TGTGCCAGCTCCTACGGACAGGGAGGTGAAAAACTGTTTTTT. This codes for CASSYGQGGEKLFF.

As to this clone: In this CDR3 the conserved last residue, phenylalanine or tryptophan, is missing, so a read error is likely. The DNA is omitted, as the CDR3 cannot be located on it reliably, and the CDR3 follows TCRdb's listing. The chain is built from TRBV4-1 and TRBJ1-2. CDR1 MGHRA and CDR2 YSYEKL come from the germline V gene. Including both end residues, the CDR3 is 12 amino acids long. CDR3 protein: CASSQGGGVIII.

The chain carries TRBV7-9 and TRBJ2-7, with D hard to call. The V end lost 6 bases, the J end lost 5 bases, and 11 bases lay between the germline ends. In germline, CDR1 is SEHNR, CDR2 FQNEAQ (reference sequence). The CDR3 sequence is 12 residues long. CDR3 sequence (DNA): TGTGCCAGCAGGCCACTTCTGGACGAGCAGTACTTC. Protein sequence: CASRPLLDEQYF. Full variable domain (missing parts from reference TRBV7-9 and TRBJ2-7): DTGVSQNPRHKITKRGQNVTFRCDPISEHNRLYWYRQTLGQGPEFLTYFQNEAQLEKSRLLSDRFSAERPKGSFSTLEIQRTEQGDSAMYLCASRPLLDEQYFGPGTRLTVT.

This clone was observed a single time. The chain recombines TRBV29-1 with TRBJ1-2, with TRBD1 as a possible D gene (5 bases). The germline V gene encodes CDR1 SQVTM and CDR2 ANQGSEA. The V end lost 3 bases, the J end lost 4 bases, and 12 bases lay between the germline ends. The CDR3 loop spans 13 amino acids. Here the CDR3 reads CSVEAGGGYGYTF. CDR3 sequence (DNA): TGCAGCGTTGAGGCCGGGGGTGGCTATGGCTACACCTTC.

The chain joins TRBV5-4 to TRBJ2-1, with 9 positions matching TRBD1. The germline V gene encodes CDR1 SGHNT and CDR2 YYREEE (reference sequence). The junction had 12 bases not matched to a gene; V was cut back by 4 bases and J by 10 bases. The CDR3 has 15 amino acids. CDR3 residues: CASSVTGQGLGEQFF. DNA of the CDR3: TGTGCCAGCAGCGTCACGGGACAGGGTTTGGGGGAGCAGTTCTTC.

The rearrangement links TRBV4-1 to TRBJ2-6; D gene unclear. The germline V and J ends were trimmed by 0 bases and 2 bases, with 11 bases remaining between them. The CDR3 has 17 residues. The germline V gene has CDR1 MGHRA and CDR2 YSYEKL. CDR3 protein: CASSQDDWPPGANVLTF. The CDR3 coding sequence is TGCGCCAGCAGCCAAGATGACTGGCCCCCTGGGGCCAACGTCCTGACTTTC.

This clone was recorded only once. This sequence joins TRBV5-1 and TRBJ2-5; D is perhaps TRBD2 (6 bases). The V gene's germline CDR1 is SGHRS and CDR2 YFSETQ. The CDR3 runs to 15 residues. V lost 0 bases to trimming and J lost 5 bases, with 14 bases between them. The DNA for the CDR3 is TGCGCCAGCAGCTTGGATAGGCAGGGACTTGAGACCCAGTACTTC. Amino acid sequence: CASSLDRQGLETQYF.